The rows below give T cell receptor beta chains drawn from one sample of a study of blood T cells in healthy people across ages. TCRdb re-analysed the 5' RACE reads in MiXCR, keeping a single row per CDR3 protein. The table lists some 1.6 million distinct CDR3 sequences, around 36% of them singletons. Sequencing was carried out using blood. These receptors originate from a woman aged 25 to 39 in good health. Each CDR3 is given with its conserved first and last residue. The D gene is left open where the match is weak. Only some rows state a clone size, as once, few, many or a class for expanded clones.

TRBJ2-7 | - | few | TRBV10-3 | TGTGCCATCAGTGGCGGAGGGGTGGGGATTTCCTACGAGCAGTACTTC | CAISGGGVGISYEQYF
TRBJ1-1 | TRBD1 | few | TRBV4-2 | TGTGCCAGCAGCCAAGAACAGGGGGCGTTTACTGAAGCTTTCTTT | CASSQEQGAFTEAFF
TRBJ1-1 | - | - | TRBV10-2 | TGCGCCAGCAGTGATTCGGGGAGCGGGACTGAAGCTTTCTTT | CASSDSGSGTEAFF
TRBJ1-5 | - | - | TRBV27 | TGTGCCAGTGGGACTCTCGAATCTCGGGTCCGCAATCAGCCCCAGCATTTT | CASGTLESRVRNQPQHF
TRBJ2-7 | - | - | TRBV6-2/TRBV6-3 | TGTGCCAGCAGTTACTTCGAGGGATACGAGCAGTACTTC | CASSYFEGYEQYF
TRBJ1-2 | - | - | TRBV14 | TGTGCCAGCAGCCAAGGGCTCTTGGGTCCCTATGGCTACACCTTC | CASSQGLLGPYGYTF
TRBJ2-7 | TRBD1 | few | TRBV7-9 | TGTGCCAGCAGCTCATACACCGGGACAGGGGAAAAAGGCTACGAGCAGTACTTC | CASSSYTGTGEKGYEQYF
TRBJ1-1 | - | few | TRBV20-1 | TGCAGTGCTATGGGATATGAAGCTTTCTTT | CSAMGYEAFF
TRBJ2-2 | - | - | TRBV5-1 | TGCGCCAGCCGGCCGCCAGGGGCGAACACCGGGGAGCTGTTTTTT | CASRPPGANTGELFF
TRBJ1-2 | - | - | TRBV10-3 | TGTGCCATCAGTGAGCCGGAGGGGAGCTATGGCTACACCTTC | CAISEPEGSYGYTF
TRBJ2-1 | - | - | TRBV20-1 | TGCAGTCCCACCCCCGGGGCCCAGCCCAATGAGCAGTTCTTC | CSPTPGAQPNEQFF
TRBJ2-7 | - | few | TRBV9 | TGTGCCAGCCTTTCGAGGATTGCCGCCTGGGACTACGAGCAGTACTTC | CASLSRIAAWDYEQYF
TRBJ2-7 | - | many | TRBV7-9 | TGTGCCAGCAGCAAACAGGGAGGGAGCTCCTACGAGCAGTACTTC | CASSKQGGSSYEQYF
TRBJ2-5 | - | many | TRBV29-1 | TGCAGCGTACAGGGTTGGCAAGAGACCCAGTACTTC | CSVQGWQETQYF
TRBJ1-2 | TRBD1 | few | TRBV5-1 | TGCGCCAGCAGCTATCCGGGACAGGGGAACGATATGGGCTACACCTTC | CASSYPGQGNDMGYTF
TRBJ1-2 | - | few | TRBV30 | TGTGCCTGGGGAACACAAATTAACTATGGCTACACCTTC | CAWGTQINYGYTF
TRBJ1-1 | TRBD1 | once | TRBV4-1 | TGCGCCAGCAGCCCCCGGGACAGGGGCTTACGAGGAGGTCCTGAAGCTTTCTTT | CASSPRDRGLRGGPEAFF
TRBJ2-2 | - | many | TRBV5-4 | TGTGCCAGCAGCTTGATTCCTGTGACCATTACCGCGAACACCGGGGAGCTGTTTTTT | CASSLIPVTITANTGELFF
TRBJ2-1 | - | - | TRBV15 | TGTGCCACCAGCCCGAGGAAAGGACAGAGCTACAATGAGCAGTTCTTC | CATSPRKGQSYNEQFF
TRBJ1-1 | TRBD1 | few | TRBV20-1 | TGCAGTGCTAGAGATGCTTTAGGAATTGGGACAGGGGACACTGAAGCTTTCTTT | CSARDALGIGTGDTEAFF
TRBJ2-7 | TRBD2 | few | TRBV6-2/TRBV6-3 | TGTGCCAGCAGCCCCCGGCTGGGGGGGGCTCGGCTAGCGGGAGTCTACTACGAGCAGTACTTC | CASSPRLGGARLAGVYYEQYF
TRBJ1-1 | - | - | TRBV3-1 | TGTGCCAGCAGCCAAGGAGCGAGACAGGCTTTCTTT | CASSQGARQAFF
TRBJ2-2 | - | few | TRBV7-3 | TGTGCCAGCAGGCTCAACAGGAACACCGGGGAGCTGTTTTTT | CASRLNRNTGELFF
TRBJ2-7 | - | - | TRBV7-8 | TGTGCCAGCAGCTTAGAGGGTCAACTCATCGAGCAGTACTTC | CASSLEGQLIEQYF
TRBJ2-7 | - | - | TRBV20-1 | TGCAGTGGGGTGGGGGGGCAGATACCCTACGAGCAGTACTTC | CSGVGGQIPYEQYF
TRBJ1-4 | - | - | TRBV27 | TGTGCCAGCAGTTTATACGGACCCGACGCAACTAATGAAAAACTGTTTTTT | CASSLYGPDATNEKLFF
TRBJ2-1 | TRBD1 | few | TRBV11-1 | TGTGCCAGCAGCTTTAAAGACAGGGTTTACAATGAGCAGTTCTTC | CASSFKDRVYNEQFF
TRBJ1-2 | - | few | TRBV27 | TGTGCCAGCAGTCAGGGGCCCTCCCATGGCTACACCTTC | CASSQGPSHGYTF
TRBJ1-4 | - | few | TRBV6-5 | TGTGCCAGCAGTCCGGGGTGGCCGGAAAAACTGTTTTTT | CASSPGWPEKLFF
TRBJ2-5 | - | - | TRBV7-7 | TGTACCAGCAGTCCGGGGGGCTATCAAGAGACCCAGTACTTC | CTSSPGGYQETQYF
TRBJ1-5 | - | - | TRBV4-1 | TGCGCCAGCAGCCAAGAGACAAGGGTCAATCAGCCCCAGCATTTT | CASSQETRVNQPQHF
TRBJ1-3 | - | - | TRBV6-1 | TGTGCCAGTAGTGGCGGACTGGAGGGAAACACCATATATTTT | CASSGGLEGNTIYF
TRBJ1-2 | - | few | TRBV20-1 | TGCAGTGCCCATCTGTCTGGTATAAACTATGGCTACACCTTC | CSAHLSGINYGYTF
TRBJ2-2 | TRBD1 | once | TRBV11-2 | TGTGCCACCCATCCCGGACAGGGTGCCGGGGAGCTGTTTTTT | CATHPGQGAGELFF
TRBJ1-5 | - | - | TRBV20-1 | TGCAGTGCTAGGGACGATAGGGGCTATCAGCCCCAGCATTTT | CSARDDRGYQPQHF
TRBJ2-7 | TRBD1 | - | TRBV11-2 | TGTGCCAGCACCTACAGGGGGACCTCTACCTACGAGCAGTACTTC | CASTYRGTSTYEQYF
TRBJ2-7 | TRBD2 | - | TRBV12-5 | TGTGCTAGTGCCTCCTCGGGGGGAAAGTCCTACGAGCAGTACTTC | CASASSGGKSYEQYF
TRBJ2-5 | - | - | TRBV6-1 | TGTGCCAGCGGTGAAACAAAAAGGCATGCGGAGACCCAGTACTTC | CASGETKRHAETQYF
TRBJ2-1 | - | - | TRBV6-5 | TGTGCCAGCAAGGACCCTATTAGTGAGCAGTTCTTC | CASKDPISEQFF
TRBJ2-6 | - | many | TRBV4-1 | TGCGCCAGCAGCCAAAGGGGGGCCAGCTCTGGGGCCAACGTCCTGACTTTC | CASSQRGASSGANVLTF
TRBJ2-7 | - | - | TRBV7-2 | TGTGCCAGCAGCTTATACCTTCACCTGGAGCAGTACTTC | CASSLYLHLEQYF
TRBJ2-1 | TRBD2 | few | TRBV7-9 | TGTGCCAGCATGGCGCGGGGGGAAAACAATGAGCAGTTCTTC | CASMARGENNEQFF
TRBJ2-1 | - | - | TRBV20-1 | TGCAGTGCTAGTATCGCCGGCTCGGCGCAGTTCTTC | CSASIAGSAQFF
TRBJ1-5 | - | few | TRBV6-5 | TGTGCCAGCAGCCACAGACAGAACTATCAGCCCCAGCATTTT | CASSHRQNYQPQHF
TRBJ2-3 | - | few | TRBV10-3 | TGCGCCATCAGTGAGTCGACCTCAGATACGCAGTATTTT | CAISESTSDTQYF
TRBJ1-5 | - | many | TRBV18 | TGTGCCAGCTCACCACCGGGGGGGGCTGATCAGCCCCAGCATTTT | CASSPPGGADQPQHF
TRBJ2-2 | - | - | TRBV19 | TGCGCCAGTAGGGCGAAGCTGGACGGGACCGGGGAGCTGTTTTTT | CASRAKLDGTGELFF
TRBJ2-1 | - | once | TRBV5-1 | TGCGCCAGCAGCTTGGCCGAGGTTGGTAATGAGCAGTTCTTC | CASSLAEVGNEQFF
TRBJ2-1 | TRBD2 | few | TRBV7-3 | TGTGCCAGCAGCTCTAGCGGGAGCGGGGTCAATGAGCAGTTCTTC | CASSSSGSGVNEQFF
TRBJ2-7 | TRBD1 | once | TRBV6-2/TRBV6-3 | TGTGCCGGCAGCGCATCGGGACAGGCGCACCCGTACGAGCAGTACTTC | CAGSASGQAHPYEQYF
TRBJ1-1 | - | - | TRBV24-1 | TGTGCCACCAGTGAGGGCAGTAACACTGAAGCTTTCTTT | CATSEGSNTEAFF
TRBJ2-3 | TRBD2 | - | TRBV4-1 | TGCGCCAGCAGCCAAGGAGGTAGCGGGGGGCCTGGGCGCACAGATACGCAGTATTTT | CASSQGGSGGPGRTDTQYF